The clone carrying this T cell receptor (beta chain) has at least ten counts. Antigen: not known. The sample originates from a study of T cells in Graves' hyperthyroidism and ophthalmopathy. The overall study: Peripheral blood was secured at the point of initial diagnosis, before any treatment.

There were TCR beta CDR3 regions amplified from RNA transcripts. When the TCR CDR3 underwent first-round RT-PCR, the HTBI primer set was used. TCRdb recomputed calls from the multiplex PCR reads with MiXCR, one row per CDR3 protein. This sample has approximately 560,000 distinct CDR3 sequences, with 15% to 17% found just once. Germline-derived CDR1 and CDR2 are SNHLY and FYNNEI. The CDR3 sequence is 14 residues long. V lost 8 bases, J lost 5 bases, and 10 bases stayed unmatched. The study's findings and limits: Most clonotypes expanded in thyroid above 0.001 were likewise present in blood. Using 13 V-J features, a model discriminated ophthalmopathy from stable hyperthyroidism.

The authors deemed Graves' hyperthyroidism stable absent ophthalmopathy progression within 18 months. Sequenced sample: blood. The chain is built from TRBV2 and TRBJ1-1; 8 bases are shared with TRBD1. The source of this sequence is a woman aged 30 to 39 with Graves' hyperthyroidism. CDR3 region: CASARLQGGTEAFF. The CDR3 DNA is TGTGCCAGCGCTCGGTTACAGGGGGGAACTGAAGCTTTCTTT.